This T cell receptor (beta chain) derives from a study of shared clonotypes between healthy human individuals. The CDR3 covers 15 residues. Germline V lookup: CDR1 SEHNR, CDR2 FQNEAQ (reference sequence). V was pared by 2 bases and J by 5 bases, with 6 bases of the junction left unmatched. Only Caucasian adults living in Nashville, Tennessee served as donors. As to this clone: Its target is not known.

General study points: Donor clonotype sharing was expected to depend on sequencing depth. Memory subsets generally showed lower estimated richness than naive subsets.

TCRdb's copy holds only in-frame clones and misses some; the assay was immunoSEQ multiplex PCR. The data hold some 1 million clones, with more than 60% observed a single time. The origin of this receptor is a man aged 18-30 years in good health. Sequenced sample: memory CD4+ T cells sorted from blood. Sample subset: CD45RA-negative fraction. The rearrangement joins TRBV7-9 to TRBJ2-5; 9 bases fit TRBD2. The CDR3 DNA reads TGTGCCAGCAGCTTAAGCGGGGGGCGCGCGGAGACCCAGTACTTC. As protein: CASSLSGGRAETQYF.